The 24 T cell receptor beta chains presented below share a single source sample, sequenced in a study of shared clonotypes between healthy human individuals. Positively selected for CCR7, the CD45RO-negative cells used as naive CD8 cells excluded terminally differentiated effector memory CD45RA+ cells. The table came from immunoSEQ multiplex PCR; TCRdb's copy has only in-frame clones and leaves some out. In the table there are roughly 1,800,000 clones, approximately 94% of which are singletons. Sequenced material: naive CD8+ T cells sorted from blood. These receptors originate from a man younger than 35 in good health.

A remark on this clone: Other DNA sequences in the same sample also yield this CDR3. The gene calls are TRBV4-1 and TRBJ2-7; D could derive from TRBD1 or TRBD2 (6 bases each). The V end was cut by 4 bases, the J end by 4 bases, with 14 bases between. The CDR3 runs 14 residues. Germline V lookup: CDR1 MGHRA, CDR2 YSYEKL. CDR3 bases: TGCGCCAGCAGCCCTCGAGAAGGGGGGTACGAGCAGTACTTC. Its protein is CASSPREGGYEQYF.

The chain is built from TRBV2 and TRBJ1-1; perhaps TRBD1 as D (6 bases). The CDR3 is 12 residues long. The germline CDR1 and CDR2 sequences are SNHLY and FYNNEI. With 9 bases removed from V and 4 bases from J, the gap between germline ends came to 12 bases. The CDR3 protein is CARGGEGTEAFF. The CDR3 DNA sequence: TGTGCCAGAGGGGGGGAGGGCACTGAAGCTTTCTTT.

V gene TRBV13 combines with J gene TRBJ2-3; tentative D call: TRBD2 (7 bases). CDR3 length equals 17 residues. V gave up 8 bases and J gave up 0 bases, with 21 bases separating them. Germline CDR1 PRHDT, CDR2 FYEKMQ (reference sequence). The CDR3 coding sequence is TGTGCCAGCGTGGGGGCTAGCGGTCTAACTAGCACAGATACGCAGTATTTT. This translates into CASVGASGLTSTDTQYF.

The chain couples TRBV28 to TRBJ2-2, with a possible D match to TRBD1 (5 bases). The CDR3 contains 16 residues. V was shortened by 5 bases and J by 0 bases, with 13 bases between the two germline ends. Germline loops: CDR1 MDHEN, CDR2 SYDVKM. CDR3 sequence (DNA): TGTGCCAGCAGTCCCCAAGGGGCCGCGAACACCGGGGAGCTGTTTTTT. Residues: CASSPQGAANTGELFF. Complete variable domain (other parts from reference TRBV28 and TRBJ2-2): DVKVTQSSRYLVKRTGEKVFLECVQDMDHENMFWYRQDPGLGLRLIYFSYDVKMKEKGDIPEGYSVSREKKERFSLILESASTNQTSMYLCASSPQGAANTGELFFGEGSRLTVL.

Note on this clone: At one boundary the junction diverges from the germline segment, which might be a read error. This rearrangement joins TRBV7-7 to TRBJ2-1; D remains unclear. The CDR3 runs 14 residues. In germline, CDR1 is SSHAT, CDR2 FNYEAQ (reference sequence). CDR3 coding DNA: TGTGCTAGCAGCCCCAATTCCGGATGGGGTGAGCAGTTCTTC. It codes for CASSPNSGWGEQFF.

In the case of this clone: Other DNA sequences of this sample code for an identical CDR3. CDR3 residues: CASSLRAGNTGELFF. DNA for the CDR3: TGTGCCAGCAGCTTAAGAGCAGGGAACACCGGGGAGCTGTTTTTT. The chain has TRBV7-9 and TRBJ2-2; no definite D call. CDR3 length equals 15 residues. With 2 bases removed from V and 1 base from J, the gap between germline ends came to 8 bases. The germline V gene has CDR1 SEHNR and CDR2 FQNEAQ (reference sequence).

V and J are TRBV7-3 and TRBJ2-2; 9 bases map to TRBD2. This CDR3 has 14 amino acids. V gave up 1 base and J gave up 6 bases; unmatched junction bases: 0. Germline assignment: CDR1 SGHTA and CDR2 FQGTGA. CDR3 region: CASSLIAGAGELFF. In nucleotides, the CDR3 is TGTGCCAGCAGCTTAATAGCGGGGGCCGGGGAGCTGTTTTTT.

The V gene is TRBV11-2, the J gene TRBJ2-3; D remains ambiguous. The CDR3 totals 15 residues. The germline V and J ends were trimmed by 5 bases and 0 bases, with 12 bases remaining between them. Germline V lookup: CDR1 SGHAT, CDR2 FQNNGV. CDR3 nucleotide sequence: TGTGCCAGCAGCCACCTCTCCGGGAGCACAGATACGCAGTATTTT. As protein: CASSHLSGSTDTQYF.

CDR3 coding DNA: TGTGCCAGCAGACAGGTGCCCTCCCGCTACAATGAGCAGTTCTTC. It translates to CASRQVPSRYNEQFF. V gene TRBV27 combines with J gene TRBJ2-1, with D possibly matching TRBD1 (5 bases). The CDR3 is 15 residues long. V was pared by 6 bases and J by 3 bases, with 15 bases between. The V gene's germline CDR1 is MNHEY and CDR2 SMNVEV (reference sequence).

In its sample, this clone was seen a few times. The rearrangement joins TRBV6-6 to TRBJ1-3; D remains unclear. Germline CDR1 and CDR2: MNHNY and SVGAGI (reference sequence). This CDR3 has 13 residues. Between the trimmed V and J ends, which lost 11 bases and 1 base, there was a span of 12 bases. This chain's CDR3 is CAGKELSGNTIYF. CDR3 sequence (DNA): TGTGCCGGTAAAGAGTTGTCTGGAAACACCATATATTTT.

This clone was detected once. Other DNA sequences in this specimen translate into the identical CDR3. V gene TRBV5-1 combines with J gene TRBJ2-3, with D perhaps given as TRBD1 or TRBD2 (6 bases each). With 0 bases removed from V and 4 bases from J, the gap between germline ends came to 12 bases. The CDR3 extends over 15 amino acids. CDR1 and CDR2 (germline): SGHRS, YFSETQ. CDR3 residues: CASSLEGGLPDTQYF. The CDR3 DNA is TGCGCCAGCAGCTTGGAGGGGGGTCTCCCAGATACGCAGTATTTT.

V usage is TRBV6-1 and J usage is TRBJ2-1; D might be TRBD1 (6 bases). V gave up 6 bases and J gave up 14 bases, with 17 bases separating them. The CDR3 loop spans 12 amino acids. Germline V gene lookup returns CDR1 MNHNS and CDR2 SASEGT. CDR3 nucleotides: TGTGCCAGCAGCCACTACCTGGACAGCGAGTTCTTC. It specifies CASSHYLDSEFF.

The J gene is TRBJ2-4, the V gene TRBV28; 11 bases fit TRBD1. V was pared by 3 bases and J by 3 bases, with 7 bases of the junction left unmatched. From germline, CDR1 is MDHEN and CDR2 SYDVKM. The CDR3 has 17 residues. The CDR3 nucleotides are TGTGCCAGCAGTTTTTTCGGGACAGGGGGTGGCAAAAACATTCAGTACTTC. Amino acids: CASSFFGTGGGKNIQYF.

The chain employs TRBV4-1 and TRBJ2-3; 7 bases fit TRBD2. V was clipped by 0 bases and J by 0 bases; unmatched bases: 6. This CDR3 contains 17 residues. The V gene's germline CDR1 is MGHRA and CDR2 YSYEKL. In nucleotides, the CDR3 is TGCGCCAGCAGCCAAGATCTGGGAGGGGAGAGCACAGATACGCAGTATTTT. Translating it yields CASSQDLGGESTDTQYF.

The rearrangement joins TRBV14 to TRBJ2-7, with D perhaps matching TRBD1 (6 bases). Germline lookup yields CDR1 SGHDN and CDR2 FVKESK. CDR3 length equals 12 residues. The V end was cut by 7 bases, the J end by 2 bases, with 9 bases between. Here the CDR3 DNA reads TGTGCCAGCAACAGGGCCCCCTACGAGCAGTACTTC. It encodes CASNRAPYEQYF.

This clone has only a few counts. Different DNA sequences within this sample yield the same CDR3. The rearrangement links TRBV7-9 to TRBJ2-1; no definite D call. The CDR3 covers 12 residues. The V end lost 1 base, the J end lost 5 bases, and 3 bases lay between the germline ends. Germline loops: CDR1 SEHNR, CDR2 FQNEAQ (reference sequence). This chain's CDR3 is CASSLGHNEQFF. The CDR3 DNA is TGTGCCAGCAGCTTAGGACACAATGAGCAGTTCTTC. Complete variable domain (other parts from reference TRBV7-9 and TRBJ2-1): DTGVSQNPRHKITKRGQNVTFRCDPISEHNRLYWYRQTLGQGPEFLTYFQNEAQLEKSRLLSDRFSAERPKGSFSTLEIQRTEQGDSAMYLCASSLGHNEQFFGPGTRLTVL.

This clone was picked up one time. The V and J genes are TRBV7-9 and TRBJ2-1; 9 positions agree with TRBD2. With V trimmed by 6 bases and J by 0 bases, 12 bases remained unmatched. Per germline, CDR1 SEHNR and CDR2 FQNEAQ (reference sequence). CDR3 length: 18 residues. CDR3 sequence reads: CASSQGLASPSSYNEQFF. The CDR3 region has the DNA TGTGCCAGCAGTCAAGGACTAGCGAGCCCGAGCTCCTACAATGAGCAGTTCTTC.

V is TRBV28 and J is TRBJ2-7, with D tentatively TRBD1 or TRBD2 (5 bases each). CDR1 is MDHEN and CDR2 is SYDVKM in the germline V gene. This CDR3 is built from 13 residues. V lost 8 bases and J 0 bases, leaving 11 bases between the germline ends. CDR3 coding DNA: TGTGCCAGCGGGACGGGATACTCCTACGAGCAGTACTTC. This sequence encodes CASGTGYSYEQYF.

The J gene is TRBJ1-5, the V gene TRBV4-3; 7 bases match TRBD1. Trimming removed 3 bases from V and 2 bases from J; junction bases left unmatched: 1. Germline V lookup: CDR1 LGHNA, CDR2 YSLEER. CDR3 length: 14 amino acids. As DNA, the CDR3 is TGCGCCAGCAGCCAGACAGGGCGCAATCAGCCCCAGCATTTT. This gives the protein CASSQTGRNQPQHF.

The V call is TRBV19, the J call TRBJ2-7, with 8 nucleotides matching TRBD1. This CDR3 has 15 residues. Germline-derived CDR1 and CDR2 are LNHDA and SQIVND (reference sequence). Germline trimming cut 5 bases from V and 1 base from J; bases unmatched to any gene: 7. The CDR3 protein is CASSEGQGGSYEQYF. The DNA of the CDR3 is TGTGCCAGTAGTGAAGGACAGGGAGGATCCTACGAGCAGTACTTC.

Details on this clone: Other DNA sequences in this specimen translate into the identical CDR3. The CDR3 coding sequence is TGCGCCAGCAGCCAAGAAACCGCGAACACTGAAGCTTTCTTT. Amino acids: CASSQETANTEAFF. The gene calls are TRBV4-1 and TRBJ1-1; D gene uncertain. Germline V gene lookup returns CDR1 MGHRA and CDR2 YSYEKL. Trimming took 0 bases from V and 1 from J, leaving 6 bases between them. The CDR3 consists of 14 residues.

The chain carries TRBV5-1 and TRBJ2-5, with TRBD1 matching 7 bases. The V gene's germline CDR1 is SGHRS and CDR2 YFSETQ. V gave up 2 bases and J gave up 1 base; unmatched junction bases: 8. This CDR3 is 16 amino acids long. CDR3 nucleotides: TGCGCCAGCAGCTTATCTGGACAGGCCATCCAAGAGACCCAGTACTTC. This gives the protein CASSLSGQAIQETQYF.

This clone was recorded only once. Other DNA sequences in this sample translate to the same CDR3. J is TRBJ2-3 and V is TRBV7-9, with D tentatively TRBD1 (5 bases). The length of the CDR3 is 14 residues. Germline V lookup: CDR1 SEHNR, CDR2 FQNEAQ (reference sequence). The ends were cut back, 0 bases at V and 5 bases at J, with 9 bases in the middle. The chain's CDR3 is CASSLAQGEDTQYF. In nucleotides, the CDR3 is TGTGCCAGCAGCTTAGCCCAGGGCGAAGATACGCAGTATTTT.

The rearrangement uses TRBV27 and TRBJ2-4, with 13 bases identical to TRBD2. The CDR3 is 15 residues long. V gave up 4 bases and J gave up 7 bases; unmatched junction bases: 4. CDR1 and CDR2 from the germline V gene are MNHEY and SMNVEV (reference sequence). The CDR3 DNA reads TGTGCCAGCAGTTCCGGGACTAGCGGGATGAACATTCAGTACTTC. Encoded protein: CASSSGTSGMNIQYF.